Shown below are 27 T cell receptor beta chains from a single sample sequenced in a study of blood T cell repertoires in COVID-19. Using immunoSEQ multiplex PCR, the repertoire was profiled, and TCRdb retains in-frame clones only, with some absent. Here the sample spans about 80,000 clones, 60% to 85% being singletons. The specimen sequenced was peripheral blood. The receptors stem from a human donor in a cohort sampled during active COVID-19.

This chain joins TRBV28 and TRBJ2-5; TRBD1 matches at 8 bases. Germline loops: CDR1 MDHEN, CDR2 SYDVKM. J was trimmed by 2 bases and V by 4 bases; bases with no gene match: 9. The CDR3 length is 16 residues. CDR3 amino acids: CASSSYWTGIQETQYF. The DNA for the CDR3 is TGTGCCAGCAGTTCCTATTGGACAGGGATACAAGAGACCCAGTACTTC.

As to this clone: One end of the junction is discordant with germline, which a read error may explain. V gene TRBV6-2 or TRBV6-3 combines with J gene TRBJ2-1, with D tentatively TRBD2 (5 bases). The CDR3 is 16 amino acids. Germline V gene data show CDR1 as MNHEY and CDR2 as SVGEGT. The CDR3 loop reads CASSYNRAGSTRYPVF. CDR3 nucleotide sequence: TGTGCCAGCAGTTACAACCGGGCGGGCTCAACGCGGTACCCAGTCTTC.

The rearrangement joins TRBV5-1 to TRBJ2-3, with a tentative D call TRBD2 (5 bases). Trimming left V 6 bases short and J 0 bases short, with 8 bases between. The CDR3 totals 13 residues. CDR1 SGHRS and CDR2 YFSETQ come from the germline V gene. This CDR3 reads CASNPGSTDTQYF. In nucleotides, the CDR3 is TGCGCCAGCAATCCGGGAAGCACAGATACGCAGTATTTT.

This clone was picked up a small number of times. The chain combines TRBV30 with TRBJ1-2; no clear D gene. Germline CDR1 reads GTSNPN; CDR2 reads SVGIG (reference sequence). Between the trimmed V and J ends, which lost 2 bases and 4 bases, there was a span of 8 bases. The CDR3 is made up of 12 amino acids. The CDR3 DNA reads TGTGCCTGGAGTAGCGCGGCCTATGGCTACACCTTC. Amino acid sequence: CAWSSAAYGYTF.

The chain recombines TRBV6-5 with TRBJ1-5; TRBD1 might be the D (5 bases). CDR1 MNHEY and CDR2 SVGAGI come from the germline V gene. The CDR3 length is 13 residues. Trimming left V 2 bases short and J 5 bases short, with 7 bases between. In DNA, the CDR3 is TGTGCCAGCAGTTACGACAGATATCAGCCCCAGCATTTT. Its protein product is CASSYDRYQPQHF.

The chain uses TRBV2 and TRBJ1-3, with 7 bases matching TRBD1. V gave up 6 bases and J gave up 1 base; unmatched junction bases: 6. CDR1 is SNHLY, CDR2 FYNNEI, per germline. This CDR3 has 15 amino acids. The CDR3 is CASRGDSPSGNTIYF. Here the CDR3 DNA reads TGTGCCAGCAGGGGGGACAGCCCTTCTGGAAACACCATATATTTT.

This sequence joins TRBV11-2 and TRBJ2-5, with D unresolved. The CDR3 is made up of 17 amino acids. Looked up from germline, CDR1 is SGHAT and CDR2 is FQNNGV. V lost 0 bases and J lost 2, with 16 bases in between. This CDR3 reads CASSLELNSRSQETQYF. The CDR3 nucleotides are TGTGCCAGCAGCTTAGAATTGAATAGTAGATCTCAAGAGACCCAGTACTTC.

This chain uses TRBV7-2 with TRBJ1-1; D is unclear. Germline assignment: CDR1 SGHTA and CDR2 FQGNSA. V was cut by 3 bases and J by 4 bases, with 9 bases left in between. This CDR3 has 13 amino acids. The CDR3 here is CASSFGVSTEAFF. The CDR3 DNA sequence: TGTGCCAGCAGCTTCGGGGTGTCCACTGAAGCTTTCTTT.

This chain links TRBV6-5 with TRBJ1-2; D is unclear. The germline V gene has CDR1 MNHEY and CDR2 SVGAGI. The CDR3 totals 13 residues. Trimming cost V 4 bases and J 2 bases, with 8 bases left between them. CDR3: CASSSGFNYGYTF. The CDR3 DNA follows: TGTGCCAGCAGTTCCGGGTTCAACTATGGCTACACCTTC.

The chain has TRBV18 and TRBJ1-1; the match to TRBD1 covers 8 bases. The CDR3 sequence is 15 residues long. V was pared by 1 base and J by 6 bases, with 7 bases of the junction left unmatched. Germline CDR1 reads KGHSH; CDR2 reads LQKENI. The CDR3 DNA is TGTGCCAGCTCACCACTTGGACAGGGACGAGCTGAAGCTTTCTTT. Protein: CASSPLGQGRAEAFF.

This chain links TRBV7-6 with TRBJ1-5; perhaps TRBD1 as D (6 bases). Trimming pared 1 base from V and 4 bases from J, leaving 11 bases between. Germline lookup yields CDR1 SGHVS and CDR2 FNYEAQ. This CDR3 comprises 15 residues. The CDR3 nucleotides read TGTGCCAGCAGCTTAGTTGCAGGGGTAAATCAGCCCCAGCATTTT. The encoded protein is CASSLVAGVNQPQHF. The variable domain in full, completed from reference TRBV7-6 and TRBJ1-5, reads GAGVSQSPRYKVTKRGQDVALRCDPISGHVSLYWYRQALGQGPEFLTYFNYEAQQDKSGLPNDRFSAERPEGSISTLTIQRTEQRDSAMYRCASSLVAGVNQPQHFGDGTRLSIL.

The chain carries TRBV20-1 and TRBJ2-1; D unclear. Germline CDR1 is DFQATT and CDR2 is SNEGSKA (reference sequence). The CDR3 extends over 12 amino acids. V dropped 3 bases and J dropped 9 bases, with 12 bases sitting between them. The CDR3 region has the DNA TGCAGTGCTAGTCTCTTCCCCGGTGAGCAGTTCTTC. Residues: CSASLFPGEQFF.

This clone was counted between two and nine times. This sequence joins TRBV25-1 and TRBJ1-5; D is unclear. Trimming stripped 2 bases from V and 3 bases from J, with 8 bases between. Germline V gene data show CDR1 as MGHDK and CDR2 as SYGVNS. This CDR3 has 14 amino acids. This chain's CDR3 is CASSEPDSNQPQHF. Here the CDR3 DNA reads TGTGCCAGCAGTGAACCTGACTCCAATCAGCCCCAGCATTTT.

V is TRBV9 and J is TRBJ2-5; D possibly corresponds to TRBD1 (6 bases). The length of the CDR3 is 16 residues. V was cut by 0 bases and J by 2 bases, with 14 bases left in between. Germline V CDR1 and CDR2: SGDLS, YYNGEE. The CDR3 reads CASSVAPGQGQETQYF. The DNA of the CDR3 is TGTGCCAGCAGCGTAGCTCCCGGCCAGGGGCAAGAGACCCAGTACTTC.

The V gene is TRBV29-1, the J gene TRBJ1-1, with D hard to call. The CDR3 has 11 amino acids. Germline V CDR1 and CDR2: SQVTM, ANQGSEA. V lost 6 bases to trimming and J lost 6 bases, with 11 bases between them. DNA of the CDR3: TGCAGCGTCTCTTTTGTTGCTGAAGCTTTCTTT. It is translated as CSVSFVAEAFF. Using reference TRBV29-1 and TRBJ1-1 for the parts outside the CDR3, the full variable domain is SAVISQKPSRDICQRGTSLTIQCQVDSQVTMMFWYRQQPGQSLTLIATANQGSEATYESGFVIDKFPISRPNLTFSTLTVSNMSPEDSSIYLCSVSFVAEAFFGQGTRLTVV.

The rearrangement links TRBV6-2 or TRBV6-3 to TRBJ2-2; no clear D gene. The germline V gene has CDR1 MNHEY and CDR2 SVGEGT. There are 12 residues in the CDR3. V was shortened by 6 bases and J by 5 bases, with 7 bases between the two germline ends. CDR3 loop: CASSYLTGELFF. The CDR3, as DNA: TGTGCCAGCAGCTATCTAACCGGGGAGCTGTTTTTT.

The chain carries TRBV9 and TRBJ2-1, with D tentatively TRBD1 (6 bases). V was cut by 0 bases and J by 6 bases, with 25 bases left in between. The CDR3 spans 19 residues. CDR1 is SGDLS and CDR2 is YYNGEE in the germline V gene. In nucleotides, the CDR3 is TGTGCCAGCAGCGTAGGTAGGGGGACGGGCAGGGGATTGTTCAATGAGCAGTTCTTC. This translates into CASSVGRGTGRGLFNEQFF.

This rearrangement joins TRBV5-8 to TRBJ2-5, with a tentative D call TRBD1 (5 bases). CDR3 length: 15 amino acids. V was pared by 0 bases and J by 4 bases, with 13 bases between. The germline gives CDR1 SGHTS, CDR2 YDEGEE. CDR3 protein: CASSLGQGGSETQYF. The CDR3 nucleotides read TGTGCCAGCAGCTTGGGTCAGGGCGGCTCAGAGACCCAGTACTTC.

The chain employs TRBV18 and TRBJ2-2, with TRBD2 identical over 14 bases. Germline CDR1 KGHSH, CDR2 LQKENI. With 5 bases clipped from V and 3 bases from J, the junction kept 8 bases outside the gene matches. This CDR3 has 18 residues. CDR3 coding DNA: TGTGCCAGCTCATCCAGACTAGCGGGAGGGCCTGACACCGGGGAGCTGTTTTTT. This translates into CASSSRLAGGPDTGELFF. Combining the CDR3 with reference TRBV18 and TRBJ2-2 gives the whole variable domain NAGVMQNPRHLVRRRGQEARLRCSPMKGHSHVYWYRQLPEEGLKFMVYLQKENIIDESGMPKERFSAEFPKEGPSILRIQQVVRGDSAAYFCASSSRLAGGPDTGELFFGEGSRLTVL.

This CDR3 is CATSDFRDRRIGELFF. DNA of the CDR3: TGTGCCACCAGTGACTTCCGGGACAGGCGAATCGGGGAGCTGTTTTTT. The chain has TRBV24-1 and TRBJ2-2; 8 bases agree with TRBD1. The CDR3 spans 16 residues. CDR1 KGHDR and CDR2 SFDVKD come from the germline V gene. V was pared by 4 bases and J by 7 bases, with 10 bases of the junction left unmatched.

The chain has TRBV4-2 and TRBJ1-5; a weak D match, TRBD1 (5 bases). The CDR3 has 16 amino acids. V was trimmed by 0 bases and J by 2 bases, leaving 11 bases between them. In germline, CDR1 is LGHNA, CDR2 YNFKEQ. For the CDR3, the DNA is TGTGCCAGCAGCCAAGAGGAGGGGACGGGCAATCAGCCCCAGCATTTT. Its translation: CASSQEEGTGNQPQHF.

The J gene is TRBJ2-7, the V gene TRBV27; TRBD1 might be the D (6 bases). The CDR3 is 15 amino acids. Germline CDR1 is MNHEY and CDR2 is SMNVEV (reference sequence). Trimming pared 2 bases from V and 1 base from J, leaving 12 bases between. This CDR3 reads CASSLGWGPSYEQYF. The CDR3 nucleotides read TGTGCCAGCAGTTTAGGGTGGGGGCCGTCCTACGAGCAGTACTTC.

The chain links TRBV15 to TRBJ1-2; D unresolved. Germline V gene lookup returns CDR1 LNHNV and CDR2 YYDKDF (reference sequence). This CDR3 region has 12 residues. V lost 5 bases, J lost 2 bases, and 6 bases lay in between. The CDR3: CATSGGNYGYTF. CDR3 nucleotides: TGTGCCACCAGCGGCGGGAACTATGGCTACACCTTC. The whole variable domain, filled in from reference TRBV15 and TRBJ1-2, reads DAMVIQNPRYQVTQFGKPVTLSCSQTLNHNVMYWYQQKSSQAPKLLFHYYDKDFNNEADTPDNFQSRRPNTSFCFLDIRSPGLGDTAMYLCATSGGNYGYTFGSGTRLTVV.

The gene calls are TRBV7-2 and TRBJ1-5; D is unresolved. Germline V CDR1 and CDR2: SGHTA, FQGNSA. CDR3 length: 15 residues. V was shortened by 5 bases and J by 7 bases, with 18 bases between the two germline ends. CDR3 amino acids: CASSNPEAGGQPQHF. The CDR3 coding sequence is TGTGCCAGCAGCAACCCAGAGGCGGGCGGGCAGCCCCAGCATTTT.

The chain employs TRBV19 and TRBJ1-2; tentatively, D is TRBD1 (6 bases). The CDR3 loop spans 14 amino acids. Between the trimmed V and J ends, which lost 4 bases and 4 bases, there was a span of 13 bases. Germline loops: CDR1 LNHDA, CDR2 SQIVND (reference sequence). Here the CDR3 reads CASSTTDSPYGYTF. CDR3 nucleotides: TGTGCCAGTAGTACGACGGACAGTCCCTATGGCTACACCTTC.

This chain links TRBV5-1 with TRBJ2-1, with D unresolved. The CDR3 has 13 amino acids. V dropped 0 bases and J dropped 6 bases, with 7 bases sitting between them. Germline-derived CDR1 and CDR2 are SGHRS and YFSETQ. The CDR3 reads CASSLGIFNEQFF. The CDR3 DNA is TGCGCCAGCAGCTTGGGTATTTTCAATGAGCAGTTCTTC.

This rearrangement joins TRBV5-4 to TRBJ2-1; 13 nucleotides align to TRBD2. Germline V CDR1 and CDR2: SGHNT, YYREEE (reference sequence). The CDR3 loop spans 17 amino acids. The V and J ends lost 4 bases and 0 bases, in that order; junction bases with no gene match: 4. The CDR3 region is CASSPRTSGSSYNEQFF. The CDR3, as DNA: TGTGCCAGCAGCCCACGGACTAGCGGGAGCTCCTACAATGAGCAGTTCTTC.